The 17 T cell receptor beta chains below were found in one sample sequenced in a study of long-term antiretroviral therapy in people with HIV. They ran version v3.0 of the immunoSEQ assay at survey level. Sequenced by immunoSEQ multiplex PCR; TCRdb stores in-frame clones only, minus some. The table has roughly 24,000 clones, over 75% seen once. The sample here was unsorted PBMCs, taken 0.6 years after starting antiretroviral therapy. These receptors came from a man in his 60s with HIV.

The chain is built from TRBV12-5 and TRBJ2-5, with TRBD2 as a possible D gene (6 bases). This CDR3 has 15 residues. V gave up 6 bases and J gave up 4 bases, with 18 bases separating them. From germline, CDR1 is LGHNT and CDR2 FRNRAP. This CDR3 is CASGPRDTGVETQYF. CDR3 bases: TGTGCTAGTGGCCCCCGTGACACGGGAGTAGAGACCCAGTACTTC.

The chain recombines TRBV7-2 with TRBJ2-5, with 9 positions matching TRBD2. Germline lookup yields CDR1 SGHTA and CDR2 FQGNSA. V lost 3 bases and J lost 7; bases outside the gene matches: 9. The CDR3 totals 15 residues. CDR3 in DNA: TGTGCCAGCAGCTTCGGAGCGGGGGGCCAATTGACCCAGTACTTC. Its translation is CASSFGAGGQLTQYF.

The CDR3: CASSLWAGSPTGELFF. CDR3 in DNA: TGCGCCAGCAGCTTGTGGGCAGGTAGTCCCACCGGGGAGCTGTTTTTT. The chain couples TRBV5-1 to TRBJ2-2, with no clear D. CDR3 length: 16 residues. The V end was cut by 1 base, the J end by 4 bases, with 14 bases between. CDR1 SGHRS and CDR2 YFSETQ come from the germline V gene.

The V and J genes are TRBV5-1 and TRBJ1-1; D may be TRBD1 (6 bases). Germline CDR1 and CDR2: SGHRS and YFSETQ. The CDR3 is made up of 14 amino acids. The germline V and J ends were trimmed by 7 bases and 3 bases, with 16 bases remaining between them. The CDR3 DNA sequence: TGCGCCAGCGGACTCGACAGGCCATACACTGAAGCTTTCTTT. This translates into CASGLDRPYTEAFF.

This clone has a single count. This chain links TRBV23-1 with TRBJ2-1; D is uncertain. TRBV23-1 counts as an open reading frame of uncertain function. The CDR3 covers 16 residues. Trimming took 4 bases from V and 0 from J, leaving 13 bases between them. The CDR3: CASSPSPLISYNEQFF. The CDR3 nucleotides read TGCGCCAGCAGTCCGTCGCCTTTAATCTCCTACAATGAGCAGTTCTTC.

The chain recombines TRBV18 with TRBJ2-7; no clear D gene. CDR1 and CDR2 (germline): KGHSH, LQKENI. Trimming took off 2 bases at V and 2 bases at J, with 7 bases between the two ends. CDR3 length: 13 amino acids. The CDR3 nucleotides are TGTGCCAGCTCACCAACAGTAACCTACGAGCAGTACTTC. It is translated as CASSPTVTYEQYF.

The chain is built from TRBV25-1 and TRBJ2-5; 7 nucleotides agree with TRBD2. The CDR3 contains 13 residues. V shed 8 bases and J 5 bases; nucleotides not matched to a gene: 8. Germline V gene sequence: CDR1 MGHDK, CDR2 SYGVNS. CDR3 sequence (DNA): TGTGCCAGCGTACCGCGGGGGTTTGAGACCCAGTACTTC. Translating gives CASVPRGFETQYF.

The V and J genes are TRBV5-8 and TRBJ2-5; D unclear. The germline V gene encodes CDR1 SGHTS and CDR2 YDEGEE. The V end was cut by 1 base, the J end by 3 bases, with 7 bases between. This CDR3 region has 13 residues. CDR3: CASSLQFEETQYF. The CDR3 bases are TGTGCCAGCAGCTTGCAGTTCGAAGAGACCCAGTACTTC.

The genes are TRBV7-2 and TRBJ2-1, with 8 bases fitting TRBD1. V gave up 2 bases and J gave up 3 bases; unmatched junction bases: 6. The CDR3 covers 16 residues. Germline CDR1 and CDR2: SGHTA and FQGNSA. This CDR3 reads CASSLRQGAIYNEQFF. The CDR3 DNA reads TGTGCCAGCAGCTTAAGGCAGGGGGCGATCTACAATGAGCAGTTCTTC. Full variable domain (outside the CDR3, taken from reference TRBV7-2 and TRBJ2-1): GAGVSQSPSNKVTEKGKDVELRCDPISGHTALYWYRQSLGQGLEFLIYFQGNSAPDKSGLPSDRFSAERTGGSVSTLTIQRTQQEDSAVYLCASSLRQGAIYNEQFFGPGTRLTVL.

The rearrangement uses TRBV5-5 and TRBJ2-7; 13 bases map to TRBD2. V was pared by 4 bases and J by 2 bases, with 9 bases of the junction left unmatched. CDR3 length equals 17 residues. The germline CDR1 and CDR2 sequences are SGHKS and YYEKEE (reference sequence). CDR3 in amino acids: CASSLGLAGPDPYEQYF. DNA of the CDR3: TGTGCCAGCAGCCTGGGACTAGCGGGGCCTGATCCCTACGAGCAGTACTTC. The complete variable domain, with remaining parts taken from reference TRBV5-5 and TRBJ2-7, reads DAGVTQSPTHLIKTRGQQVTLRCSPISGHKSVSWYQQVLGQGPQFIFQYYEKEERGRGNFPDRFSARQFPNYSSELNVNALLLGDSALYLCASSLGLAGPDPYEQYFGPGTRLTVT.

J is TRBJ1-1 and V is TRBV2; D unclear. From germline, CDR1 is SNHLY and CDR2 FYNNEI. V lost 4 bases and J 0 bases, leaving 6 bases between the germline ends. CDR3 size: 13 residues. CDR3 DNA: TGTGCCAGCAGTGGAAGACTGAACACTGAAGCTTTCTTT. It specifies CASSGRLNTEAFF.

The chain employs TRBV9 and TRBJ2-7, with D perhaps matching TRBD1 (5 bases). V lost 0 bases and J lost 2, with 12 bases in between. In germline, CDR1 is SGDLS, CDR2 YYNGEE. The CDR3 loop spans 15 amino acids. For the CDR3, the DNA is TGTGCCAGCAGCGTAGAGGGCAGGGCCACCTACGAGCAGTACTTC. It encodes CASSVEGRATYEQYF.

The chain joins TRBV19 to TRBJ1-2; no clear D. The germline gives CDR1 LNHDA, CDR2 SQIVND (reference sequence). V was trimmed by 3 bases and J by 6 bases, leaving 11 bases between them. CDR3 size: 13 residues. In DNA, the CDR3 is TGTGCCAGTAGTATTCCGGGGATCGATGGCTACACCTTC. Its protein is CASSIPGIDGYTF.

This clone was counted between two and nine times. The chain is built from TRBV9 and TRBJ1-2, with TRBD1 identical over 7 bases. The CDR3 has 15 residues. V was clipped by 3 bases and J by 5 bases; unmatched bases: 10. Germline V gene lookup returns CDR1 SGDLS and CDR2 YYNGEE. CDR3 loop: CASSAQQGTLYGYTF. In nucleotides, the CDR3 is TGTGCCAGCAGCGCCCAACAGGGGACACTGTATGGCTACACCTTC.

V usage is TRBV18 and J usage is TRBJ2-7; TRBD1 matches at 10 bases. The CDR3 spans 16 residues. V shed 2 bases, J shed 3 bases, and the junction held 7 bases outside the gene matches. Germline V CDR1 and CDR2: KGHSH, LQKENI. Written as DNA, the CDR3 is TGTGCCAGCTCACCAAGCATGACAGGGGGCGACTACGAGCAGTACTTC. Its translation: CASSPSMTGGDYEQYF.

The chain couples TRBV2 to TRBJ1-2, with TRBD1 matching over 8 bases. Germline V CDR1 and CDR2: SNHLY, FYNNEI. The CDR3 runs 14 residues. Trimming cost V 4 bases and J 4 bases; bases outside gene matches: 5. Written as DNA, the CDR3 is TGTGCCAGCAGTGTAGGACAGGGAATCTATGGCTACACCTTC. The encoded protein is CASSVGQGIYGYTF.

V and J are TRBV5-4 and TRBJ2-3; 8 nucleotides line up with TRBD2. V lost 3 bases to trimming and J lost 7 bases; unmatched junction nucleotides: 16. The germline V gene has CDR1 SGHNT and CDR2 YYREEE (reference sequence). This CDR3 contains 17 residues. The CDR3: CASSWDPLAGLVNTQYF. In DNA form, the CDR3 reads TGTGCCAGCAGCTGGGACCCCTTAGCGGGACTTGTTAATACGCAGTATTTT. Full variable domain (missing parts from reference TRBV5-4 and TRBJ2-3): ETGVTQSPTHLIKTRGQQVTLRCSSQSGHNTVSWYQQALGQGPQFIFQYYREEENGRGNFPPRFSGLQFPNYSSELNVNALELDDSALYLCASSWDPLAGLVNTQYFGPGTRLTVL.